This T cell receptor (beta chain) was found in a study of cytomegalovirus exposure and HLA in healthy donors. Study-wide background: Unique TCRs numbering around 80 million, obtained from HLA-typed donors, made up an early data release.

60 Vbeta and 13 Jbeta primers were used in PCR. Produced via immunoSEQ multiplex PCR; TCRdb's table is partial and in-frame only. The sample has tens of thousands of clones; over 55% are singletons. A word on this clone: Its antigen is currently unknown.

J was trimmed by 8 bases and V by 1 base; bases with no gene match: 8. In germline, CDR1 is MNHEY, CDR2 SVGAGI. The CDR3 runs 15 residues. Overall study results and limits: About 87% or about 30% of the time was how often most TCR beta V segments were productive, according to an earlier analysis. The authors listed approximately 150 TCR beta chains as cytomegalovirus-associated.

The donors were healthy bone marrow donors. Sample: PBMCs. The sequence came from a woman under 40 in good health and CMV-seronegative. The chain carries TRBV6-5 and TRBJ1-2; 9 bases agree with TRBD1. The CDR3 bases are TGTGCCAGCAGTTACTATTCACCGGGACAGGGCGGCTACACCTTC. Translating gives CASSYYSPGQGGYTF.